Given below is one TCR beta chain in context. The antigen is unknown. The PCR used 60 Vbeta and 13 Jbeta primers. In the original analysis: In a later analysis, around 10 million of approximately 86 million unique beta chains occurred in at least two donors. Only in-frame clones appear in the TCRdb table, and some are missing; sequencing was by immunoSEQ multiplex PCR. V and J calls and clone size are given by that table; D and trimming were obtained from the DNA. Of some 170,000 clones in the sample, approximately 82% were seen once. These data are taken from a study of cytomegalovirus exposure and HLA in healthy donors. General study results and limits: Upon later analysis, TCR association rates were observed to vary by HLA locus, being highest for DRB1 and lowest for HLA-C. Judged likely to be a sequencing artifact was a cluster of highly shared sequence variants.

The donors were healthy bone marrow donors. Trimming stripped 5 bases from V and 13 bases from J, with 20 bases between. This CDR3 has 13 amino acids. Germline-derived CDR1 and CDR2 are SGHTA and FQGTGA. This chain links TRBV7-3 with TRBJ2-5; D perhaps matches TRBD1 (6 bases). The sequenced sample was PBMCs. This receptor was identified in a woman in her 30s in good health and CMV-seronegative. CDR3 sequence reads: CASSLPGQGVMYF. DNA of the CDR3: TGTGCCAGCAGCCTACCGGGACAAGGGGTTATGTACTTC.